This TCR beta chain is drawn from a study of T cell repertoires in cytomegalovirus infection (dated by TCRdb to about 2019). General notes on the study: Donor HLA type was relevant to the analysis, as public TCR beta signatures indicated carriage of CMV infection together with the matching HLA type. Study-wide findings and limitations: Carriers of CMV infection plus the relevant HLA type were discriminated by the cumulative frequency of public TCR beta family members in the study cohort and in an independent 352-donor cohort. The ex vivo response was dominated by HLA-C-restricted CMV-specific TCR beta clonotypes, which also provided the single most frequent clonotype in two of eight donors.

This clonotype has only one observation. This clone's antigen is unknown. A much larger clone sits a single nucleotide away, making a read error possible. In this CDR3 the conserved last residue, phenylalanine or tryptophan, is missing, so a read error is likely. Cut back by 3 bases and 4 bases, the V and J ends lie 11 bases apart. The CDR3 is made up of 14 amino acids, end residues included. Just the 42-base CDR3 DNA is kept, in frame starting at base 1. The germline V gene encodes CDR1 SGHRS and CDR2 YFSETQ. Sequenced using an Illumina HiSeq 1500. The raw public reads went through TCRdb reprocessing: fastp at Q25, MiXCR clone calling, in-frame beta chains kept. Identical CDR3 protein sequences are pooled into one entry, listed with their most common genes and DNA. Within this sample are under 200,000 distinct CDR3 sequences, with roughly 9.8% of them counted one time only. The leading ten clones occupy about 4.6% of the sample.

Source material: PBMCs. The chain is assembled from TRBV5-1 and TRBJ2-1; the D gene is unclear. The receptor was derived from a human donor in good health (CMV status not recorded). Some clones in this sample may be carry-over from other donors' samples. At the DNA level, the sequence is TGCGCCAGCAGCTCCGGAACTAATTACAATGAGCAGTTCCTC. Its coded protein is CASSSGTNYNEQFL.